The 29 T cell receptor beta chains in this list originate from one sample, sequenced in a study of shared clonotypes between healthy human individuals. Data came from immunoSEQ multiplex PCR; TCRdb stores just in-frame clones and leaves some out. In the table there are around 1.5 million clones, 98% of which are singletons. Sequencing was performed on naive CD4+ T cells sorted from blood. Subset noted: CD45RA+ positively selected. These receptor sequences come from a man aged 25-40 years in good health.

The genes are TRBV5-6 and TRBJ2-7; 10 bases are shared with TRBD1. The CDR3 has 16 residues. V trimming: 0 bases; J trimming: 2 bases; junction bases outside the gene matches: 5. CDR1 is SGHDT, CDR2 YYEEEE, per germline. The DNA for the CDR3 is TGTGCCAGCAGCTTGGCCGGGACAGGGGCGGCCTACGAGCAGTACTTC. Residues: CASSLAGTGAAYEQYF.

The J gene is TRBJ1-5, the V gene TRBV15; maybe TRBD1 (6 bases). V was trimmed by 3 bases and J by 9 bases, leaving 27 bases between them. The CDR3 consists of 18 residues. Germline assignment: CDR1 LNHNV and CDR2 YYDKDF (reference sequence). The CDR3 loop is CATSSRSGRGGTGTPQHF. The CDR3 bases are TGTGCCACCAGCAGCCGATCGGGTCGAGGGGGAACCGGAACGCCCCAGCATTTT. Drawing the rest from reference TRBV15 and TRBJ1-5, the complete variable domain is DAMVIQNPRYQVTQFGKPVTLSCSQTLNHNVMYWYQQKSSQAPKLLFHYYDKDFNNEADTPDNFQSRRPNTSFCFLDIRSPGLGDTAMYLCATSSRSGRGGTGTPQHFGDGTRLSIL.

V and J are TRBV2 and TRBJ1-2; the D gene is possibly TRBD1 (5 bases). The CDR3 loop spans 15 amino acids. CDR1 and CDR2 (germline): SNHLY, FYNNEI. Between the trimmed V and J ends, which lost 1 base and 4 bases, there was a span of 13 bases. CDR3 coding DNA: TGTGCCAGCAGTGAAGGACAGCTAGGTGGCTATGGCTACACCTTC. Translated: CASSEGQLGGYGYTF.

Regarding this clone: Other DNA sequences of this sample code for an identical CDR3. This rearrangement joins TRBV18 to TRBJ1-2; D gene ambiguous. The CDR3 is made up of 14 amino acids. Trimming removed 2 bases at V and 4 bases at J, with 11 bases between. In germline, CDR1 is KGHSH, CDR2 LQKENI. The CDR3 sequence is CASSPNEGTYGYTF. The DNA for the CDR3 is TGTGCCAGCTCACCAAACGAGGGCACCTATGGCTACACCTTC.

A note on this clone: Other DNA sequences in the same sample also yield this CDR3. This chain links TRBV7-8 with TRBJ2-7; no clear D. Germline V gene data show CDR1 as SGHVS and CDR2 as FQNEAQ. V lost 2 bases and J lost 2, with 1 base in between. The CDR3 length is 11 residues. This CDR3 reads CASSLTYEQYF. Here the CDR3 DNA reads TGTGCCAGCAGCTTAACCTACGAGCAGTACTTC.

This CDR3 reads CASSPGGHNNQPQHF. CDR3 in DNA: TGTGCCAGTAGTCCCGGGGGGCACAACAATCAGCCCCAGCATTTT. The V call is TRBV19, the J call TRBJ1-5, with D possibly TRBD1 on 6 matching bases. Germline lookup yields CDR1 LNHDA and CDR2 SQIVND (reference sequence). The V end was cut by 5 bases, the J end by 3 bases, with 14 bases between. This CDR3 comprises 15 residues. The variable domain in full, completed from reference TRBV19 and TRBJ1-5, reads DGGITQSPKYLFRKEGQNVTLSCEQNLNHDAMYWYRQDPGQGLRLIYYSQIVNDFQKGDIAEGYSVSREKKESFPLTVTSAQKNPTAFYLCASSPGGHNNQPQHFGDGTRLSIL.

The chain joins TRBV2 to TRBJ1-1; D may be TRBD1 (6 bases). This CDR3 is built from 17 residues. Germline loops: CDR1 SNHLY, CDR2 FYNNEI. V was pared by 2 bases and J by 0 bases, with 16 bases between. The chain's CDR3 is CASSEPGGAYMNTEAFF. CDR3 sequence (DNA): TGTGCCAGCAGTGAACCGGGGGGGGCGTATATGAACACTGAAGCTTTCTTT.

The V gene is TRBV2, the J gene TRBJ2-1, with 9 nucleotides matching TRBD2. The CDR3 is 14 amino acids. The junction had 6 bases not matched to a gene; V was cut back by 6 bases and J by 6 bases. Per germline, CDR1 SNHLY and CDR2 FYNNEI. CDR3 sequence reads: CASSGTSSPNEQFF. CDR3 nucleotide sequence: TGTGCCAGCAGCGGGACTAGCAGCCCCAATGAGCAGTTCTTC.

The chain couples TRBV18 to TRBJ2-7, with D perhaps TRBD2 (5 bases). Germline V gene data show CDR1 as KGHSH and CDR2 as LQKENI. This CDR3 comprises 13 residues. Deletions cut 2 bases from V and 10 bases from J, with 15 bases between. CDR3 in DNA: TGTGCCAGCTCACCATCACGGGATGGGAATCAGTACTTC. Its translation: CASSPSRDGNQYF.

V and J are TRBV11-3 and TRBJ2-1; TRBD2 aligns across 10 bases. The CDR3 extends over 17 amino acids. CDR1 and CDR2 from the germline V gene are SGHNT and YENEEA. J gave up 7 bases and V 1 base, and 10 bases lay outside the gene matches. For the CDR3, the DNA is TGTGCCAGCAGCTTAGTGGCTAGCGGGAGAGCTCGGAATGAGCAGTTCTTC. Its protein is CASSLVASGRARNEQFF.

The rearrangement uses TRBV18 and TRBJ1-1; perhaps TRBD1 as D (5 bases). The CDR3 spans 15 residues. Germline CDR1 reads KGHSH; CDR2 reads LQKENI. V was pared by 3 bases and J by 4 bases, with 15 bases between. CDR3 coding DNA: TGTGCCAGCTCACCCGGGGGAGGGAGGCGCACTGAAGCTTTCTTT. Protein sequence: CASSPGGGRRTEAFF.

For this clone: Germline and junction disagree at one end, which may indicate a read error. The chain has TRBV28 and TRBJ2-1; 12 bases agree with TRBD2. The CDR3 runs to 15 residues. CDR1 is MDHEN and CDR2 is SYDVKM in the germline V gene. The CDR3 sequence: CASSSSGRVYDEQFF. CDR3 DNA sequence: TGTGCCAGCAGCTCTAGCGGGAGGGTCTACGATGAGCAGTTCTTC.

The chain is built from TRBV20-1 and TRBJ2-7; no reliable D call. V dropped 6 bases and J dropped 6 bases, with 12 bases sitting between them. CDR1 and CDR2 from the germline V gene are DFQATT and SNEGSKA (reference sequence). The CDR3 runs 11 residues. The CDR3 sequence is CSAYRSFEQYF. CDR3 DNA: TGCAGTGCCTATCGTTCTTTCGAGCAGTACTTC.

This clone has just one count. The V call is TRBV21-1, the J call TRBJ2-7; TRBD2, the table's D call, was not compared with the DNA. TRBV21-1 is annotated as a pseudogene. The CDR3 contains 18 residues. The CDR3 sequence is CASSPHGLAGGTRYEQYF. The CDR3 coding sequence is TGTGCCAGCAGCCCTCACGGACTAGCGGGAGGTACTCGATACGAGCAGTACTTC.

This clone was counted a single time. This chain links TRBV6-5 with TRBJ2-5, with D possibly being TRBD1 or TRBD2 (6 bases each). There are 12 residues in the CDR3. Germline V gene sequence: CDR1 MNHEY, CDR2 SVGAGI. V lost 8 bases to trimming and J lost 7 bases, with 14 bases between them. The CDR3 here is CASGGRGLTQYF. CDR3 in DNA: TGTGCCAGCGGAGGACGGGGGCTGACCCAGTACTTC.

The V and J genes are TRBV11-3 and TRBJ2-3; weak D call: TRBD1 (5 bases). Per germline, CDR1 SGHNT and CDR2 YENEEA. Deletions cut 8 bases from V and 0 bases from J, with 9 bases between. This CDR3 contains 13 residues. As DNA, the CDR3 is TGTGCCAGCCAGGGCGTTAGCACAGATACGCAGTATTTT. Its translation: CASQGVSTDTQYF. The variable domain in full, with the rest retrieved from reference TRBV11-3 and TRBJ2-3, is EAGVVQSPRYKIIEKKQPVAFWCNPISGHNTLYWYLQNLGQGPELLIRYENEEAVDDSQLPKDRFSAERLKGVDSTLKIQPAELGDSAVYLCASQGVSTDTQYFGPGTRLTVL.

The CDR3 DNA sequence: TGTGCCAGTAGGAAGGCTAGCGGGAGGTTGTACAATGAGCAGTTCTTC. Amino acid sequence: CASRKASGRLYNEQFF. V gene TRBV19 combines with J gene TRBJ2-1; 11 bases agree with TRBD2. This CDR3 spans 16 amino acids. V was clipped by 6 bases and J by 4 bases; unmatched bases: 8. CDR1 is LNHDA and CDR2 is SQIVND in the germline V gene (reference sequence).

The chain joins TRBV5-1 to TRBJ2-2; D unresolved. Between the trimmed V and J ends, which lost 0 bases and 6 bases, there was a span of 9 bases. CDR1 and CDR2 (germline): SGHRS, YFSETQ. The CDR3 loop spans 14 amino acids. The chain's CDR3 is CASSLDLASGELFF. The CDR3 DNA is TGCGCCAGCAGCTTGGATTTGGCATCCGGGGAGCTGTTTTTT. Full variable domain (missing parts from reference TRBV5-1 and TRBJ2-2): KAGVTQTPRYLIKTRGQQVTLSCSPISGHRSVSWYQQTPGQGLQFLFEYFSETQRNKGNFPGRFSGRQFSNSRSEMNVSTLELGDSALYLCASSLDLASGELFFGEGSRLTVL.

The V call is TRBV4-2, the J call TRBJ1-2, with D perhaps TRBD1 (5 bases). In germline, CDR1 is LGHNA, CDR2 YNFKEQ. The germline V and J ends were trimmed by 1 base and 5 bases, with 20 bases remaining between them. The CDR3 length is 17 residues. CDR3 loop: CASSQAQGGGADYGYTF. The CDR3 DNA follows: TGTGCCAGCAGCCAAGCGCAGGGTGGAGGGGCTGATTATGGCTACACCTTC.

The chain carries TRBV9 and TRBJ2-7, with 8 nucleotides matching TRBD1. This CDR3 has 15 amino acids. Losses at the gene ends were 0 bases for V and 4 bases for J; bases not matched to a gene: 6. Germline CDR1 SGDLS, CDR2 YYNGEE. The CDR3 loop reads CASSVDSRGRYEQYF. CDR3 in DNA: TGTGCCAGCAGCGTAGATTCCAGGGGGCGTTACGAGCAGTACTTC.

This clone has only one observation. Other DNA sequences from this sample encode an identical CDR3 as well. The chain employs TRBV5-4 and TRBJ2-7; TRBD2 matches at 10 bases. In germline, CDR1 is SGHNT, CDR2 YYREEE (reference sequence). V trimming: 4 bases; J trimming: 0 bases; junction bases outside the gene matches: 1. CDR3 size: 14 residues. The CDR3 is CASSLAGDSYEQYF. DNA of the CDR3: TGTGCCAGCAGCCTAGCGGGGGACTCCTACGAGCAGTACTTC.

V usage is TRBV5-5 and J usage is TRBJ2-7, with D hard to call. V dropped 0 bases and J dropped 0 bases, with 10 bases sitting between them. The CDR3 loop spans 15 amino acids. The V gene's germline CDR1 is SGHKS and CDR2 YYEKEE (reference sequence). CDR3 bases: TGTGCCAGCAGCTTGGTTGGCGACCCCTCCTACGAGCAGTACTTC. It translates to CASSLVGDPSYEQYF.

The chain combines TRBV7-2 with TRBJ2-7, with a weak D call TRBD1 (6 bases). V was cut by 5 bases and J by 0 bases, with 14 bases left in between. The CDR3 contains 15 residues. The V gene's germline CDR1 is SGHTA and CDR2 FQGNSA. The CDR3 region is CASSPSRGHSYEQYF. In nucleotides, the CDR3 is TGTGCCAGCAGCCCCAGCAGGGGACACTCCTACGAGCAGTACTTC.

The chain employs TRBV7-9 and TRBJ2-5; 12 nucleotides line up with TRBD2. This CDR3 spans 15 amino acids. CDR1 SEHNR and CDR2 FQNEAQ come from the germline V gene (reference sequence). With 6 bases clipped from V and 3 bases from J, the junction kept 5 bases outside the gene matches. The DNA of the CDR3 is TGTGCCAGCAGGCGACTAGCGGGAGTCGAAGAGACCCAGTACTTC. Translation: CASRRLAGVEETQYF.

As concerns this clone: Other nucleotide sequences from this sample produce the same CDR3. The V call is TRBV18, the J call TRBJ2-5; D is uncertain. Trimming stripped 3 bases from V and 2 bases from J, with 7 bases between. This CDR3 is built from 13 residues. The V gene's germline CDR1 is KGHSH and CDR2 LQKENI. The CDR3, as DNA: TGTGCCAGCTCACCGGCATCACAAGAGACCCAGTACTTC. It encodes CASSPASQETQYF.

The chain links TRBV27 to TRBJ2-1; 11 bases are shared with TRBD2. CDR1 and CDR2 from the germline V gene are MNHEY and SMNVEV (reference sequence). V lost 11 bases and J lost 5; bases outside the gene matches: 11. The CDR3 runs to 15 residues. The CDR3 bases are TGTGCCTGTACTAGCGGGAGAACGGGGCACAATGAGCAGTTCTTC. Translating it yields CACTSGRTGHNEQFF.

The V and J genes are TRBV5-1 and TRBJ2-3; no definite D call. The germline V and J ends were trimmed by 1 base and 1 base, with 13 bases remaining between them. This CDR3 region has 16 residues. Germline V CDR1 and CDR2: SGHRS, YFSETQ. The CDR3 region has the DNA TGCGCCAGCAGCTTGTCATGGAGACGCGGCACAGATACGCAGTATTTT. Its translation: CASSLSWRRGTDTQYF.

The V and J genes are TRBV7-9 and TRBJ2-4, with D possibly being TRBD2 (7 bases). Germline CDR1 reads SEHNR; CDR2 reads FQNEAQ (reference sequence). Trimming shortened V by 5 bases and J by 8 bases, and 16 bases separated the two germline ends. This CDR3 has 14 amino acids. CDR3 sequence (DNA): TGTGCCAGCAGCCAGGGGCTGGGGGGGGACATTCAGTACTTC. It specifies CASSQGLGGDIQYF.

This chain links TRBV7-3 with TRBJ1-1; maybe TRBD1 (5 bases). The germline CDR1 and CDR2 sequences are SGHTA and FQGTGA. The ends were cut back, 5 bases at V and 0 bases at J, with 10 bases in the middle. This CDR3 contains 14 residues. CDR3 sequence reads: CASSLDSMNTEAFF. The CDR3 DNA follows: TGTGCCAGCAGCCTCGACAGTATGAACACTGAAGCTTTCTTT.